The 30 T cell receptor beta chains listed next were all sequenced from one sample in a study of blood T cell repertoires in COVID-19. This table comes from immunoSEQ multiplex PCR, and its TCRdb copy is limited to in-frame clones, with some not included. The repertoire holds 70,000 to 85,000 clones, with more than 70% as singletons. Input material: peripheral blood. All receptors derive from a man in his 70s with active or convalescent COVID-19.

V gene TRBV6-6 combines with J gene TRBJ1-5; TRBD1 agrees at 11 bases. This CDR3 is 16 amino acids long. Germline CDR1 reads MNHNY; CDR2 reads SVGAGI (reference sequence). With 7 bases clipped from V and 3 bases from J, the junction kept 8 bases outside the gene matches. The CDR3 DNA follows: TGTGCCAGCACCCGCCGGGACAGGGGGACCAATCAGCCCCAGCATTTT. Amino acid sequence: CASTRRDRGTNQPQHF.

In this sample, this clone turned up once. CDR3 sequence (DNA): TGTGCCAGCAGTTTTTCAAGGAGGGGCACAGATACGCAGTATTTT. Its protein product is CASSFSRRGTDTQYF. The rearrangement joins TRBV28 to TRBJ2-3; possibly TRBD2 for D (6 bases). Germline-derived CDR1 and CDR2 are MDHEN and SYDVKM. Deletions cut 3 bases from V and 1 base from J, with 11 bases between. The CDR3 spans 15 residues.

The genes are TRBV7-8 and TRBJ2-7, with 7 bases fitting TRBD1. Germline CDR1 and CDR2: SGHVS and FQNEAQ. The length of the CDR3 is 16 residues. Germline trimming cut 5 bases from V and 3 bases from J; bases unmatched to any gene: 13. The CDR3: CASSGGPQGSNYEQYF. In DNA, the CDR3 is TGTGCCAGCAGCGGGGGACCACAGGGGTCGAACTACGAGCAGTACTTC.

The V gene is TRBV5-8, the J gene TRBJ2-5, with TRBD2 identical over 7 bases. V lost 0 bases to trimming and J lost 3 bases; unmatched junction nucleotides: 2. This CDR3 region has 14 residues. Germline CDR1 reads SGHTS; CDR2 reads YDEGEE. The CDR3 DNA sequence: TGTGCCAGCAGCTTGGGTGGGACTAAAGAGACCCAGTACTTC. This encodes CASSLGGTKETQYF.

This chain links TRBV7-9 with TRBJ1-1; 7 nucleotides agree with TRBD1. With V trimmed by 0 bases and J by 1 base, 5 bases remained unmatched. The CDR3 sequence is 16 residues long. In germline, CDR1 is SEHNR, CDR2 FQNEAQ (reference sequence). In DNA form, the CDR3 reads TGTGCCAGCAGCTTAGCTACAGGGGCCCCGAACACTGAAGCTTTCTTT. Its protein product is CASSLATGAPNTEAFF.

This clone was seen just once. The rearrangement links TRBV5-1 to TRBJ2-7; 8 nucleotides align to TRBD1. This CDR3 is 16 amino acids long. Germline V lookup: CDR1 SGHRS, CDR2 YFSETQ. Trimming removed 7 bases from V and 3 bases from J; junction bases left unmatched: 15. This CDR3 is CASDPGTGLALYEQYF. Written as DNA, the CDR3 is TGCGCCAGCGATCCCGGGACAGGCCTTGCCCTCTACGAGCAGTACTTC.

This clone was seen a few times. As DNA, the CDR3 is TGCGCCAGCAGCCGCGGGACAGGGGACTACTACGAGCAGTACTTC. The encoded protein is CASSRGTGDYYEQYF. The V gene is TRBV4-1, the J gene TRBJ2-7, with 10 bases matching TRBD1. CDR3 length: 15 residues. Unmatched junction bases numbered 6, after V lost 4 bases and J lost 3 bases. Germline V CDR1 and CDR2: MGHRA, YSYEKL.

The CDR3 sequence is CSVRRDSNQPQHF. CDR3 bases: TGCAGCGTTAGGAGAGATAGCAATCAGCCCCAGCATTTT. V usage is TRBV29-1 and J usage is TRBJ1-5; the D is unclear. This CDR3 comprises 13 residues. CDR1 SQVTM and CDR2 ANQGSEA come from the germline V gene. Trimming took 5 bases from V and 0 from J, leaving 8 bases between them.

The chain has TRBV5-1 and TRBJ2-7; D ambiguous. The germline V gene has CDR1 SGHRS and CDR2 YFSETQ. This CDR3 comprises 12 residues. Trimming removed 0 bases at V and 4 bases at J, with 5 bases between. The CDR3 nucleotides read TGCGCCAGCAGCTTGGGAGCATACGAGCAGTACTTC. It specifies CASSLGAYEQYF. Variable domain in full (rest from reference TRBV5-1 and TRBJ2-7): KAGVTQTPRYLIKTRGQQVTLSCSPISGHRSVSWYQQTPGQGLQFLFEYFSETQRNKGNFPGRFSGRQFSNSRSEMNVSTLELGDSALYLCASSLGAYEQYFGPGTRLTVT.

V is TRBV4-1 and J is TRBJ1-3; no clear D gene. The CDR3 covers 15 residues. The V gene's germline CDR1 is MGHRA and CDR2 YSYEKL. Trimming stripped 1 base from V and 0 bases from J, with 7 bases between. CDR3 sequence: CASSQVRSSGNTIYF. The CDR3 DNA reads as TGCGCCAGCAGCCAAGTGAGGTCCTCTGGAAACACCATATATTTT.

CDR3 nucleotides: TGTGCCTGGAACGCCGGAGAGGCCTCTGGAAACACCATATATTTT. Amino acids: CAWNAGEASGNTIYF. V usage is TRBV30 and J usage is TRBJ1-3; D gene unclear. Trimming took 4 bases from V and 0 from J, leaving 13 bases between them. The CDR3 totals 15 residues. Germline V lookup: CDR1 GTSNPN, CDR2 SVGIG (reference sequence). The full variable domain, its missing parts supplied by reference TRBV30 and TRBJ1-3, is SQTIHQWPATLVQPVGSPLSLECTVEGTSNPNLYWYRQAAGRGLQLLFYSVGIGQISSEVPQNLSASRPQDRQFILSSKKLLLSDSGFYLCAWNAGEASGNTIYFGEGSWLTVV.

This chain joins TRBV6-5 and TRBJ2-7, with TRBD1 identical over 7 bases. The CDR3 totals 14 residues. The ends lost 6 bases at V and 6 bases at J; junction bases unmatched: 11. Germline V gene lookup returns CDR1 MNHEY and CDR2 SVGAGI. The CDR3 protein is CASRQTGLPFEQYF. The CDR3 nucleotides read TGTGCCAGCAGGCAGACAGGGTTGCCGTTCGAGCAGTACTTC.

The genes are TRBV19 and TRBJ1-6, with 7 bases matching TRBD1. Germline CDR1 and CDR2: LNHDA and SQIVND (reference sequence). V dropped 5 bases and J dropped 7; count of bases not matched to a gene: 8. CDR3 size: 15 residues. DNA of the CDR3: TGTGCCAGTAGTCCGCCGACAGGGCGGAATTCACCCCTCCACTTT. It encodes CASSPPTGRNSPLHF.

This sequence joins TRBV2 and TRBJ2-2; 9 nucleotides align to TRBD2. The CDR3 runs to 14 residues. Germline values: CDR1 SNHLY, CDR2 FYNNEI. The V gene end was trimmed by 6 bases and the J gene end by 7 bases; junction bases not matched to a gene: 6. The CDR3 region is CASRGTSSSGELFF. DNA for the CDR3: TGTGCCAGCAGGGGGACTAGCTCGAGCGGGGAGCTGTTTTTT.

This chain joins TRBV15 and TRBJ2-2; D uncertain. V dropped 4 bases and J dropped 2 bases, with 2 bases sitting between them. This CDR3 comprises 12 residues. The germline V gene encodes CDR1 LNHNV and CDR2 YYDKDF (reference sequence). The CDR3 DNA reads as TGTGCCACCAGCACAAACACCGGGGAGCTGTTTTTT. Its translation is CATSTNTGELFF.

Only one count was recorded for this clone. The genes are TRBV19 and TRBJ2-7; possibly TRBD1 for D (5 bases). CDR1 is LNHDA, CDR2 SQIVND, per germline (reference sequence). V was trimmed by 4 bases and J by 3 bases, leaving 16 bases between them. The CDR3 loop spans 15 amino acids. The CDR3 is CASSKLGGQGYEQYF. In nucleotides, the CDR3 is TGTGCCAGTAGTAAGCTCGGTGGGCAGGGCTACGAGCAGTACTTC.

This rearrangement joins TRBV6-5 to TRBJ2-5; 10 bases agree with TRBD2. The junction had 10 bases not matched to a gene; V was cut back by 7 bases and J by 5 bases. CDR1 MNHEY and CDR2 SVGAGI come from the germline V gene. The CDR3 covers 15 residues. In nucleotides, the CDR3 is TGTGCCAGCACCCGAACGGGACTAGCGTCGGAGACCCAGTACTTC. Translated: CASTRTGLASETQYF.

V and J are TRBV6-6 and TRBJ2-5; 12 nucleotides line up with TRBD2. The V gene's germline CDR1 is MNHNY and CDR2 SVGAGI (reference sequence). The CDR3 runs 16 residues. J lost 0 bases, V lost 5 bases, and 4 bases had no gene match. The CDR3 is CASSRLAGAYQETQYF. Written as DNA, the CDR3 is TGTGCCAGCAGTCGACTAGCGGGGGCGTACCAAGAGACCCAGTACTTC.

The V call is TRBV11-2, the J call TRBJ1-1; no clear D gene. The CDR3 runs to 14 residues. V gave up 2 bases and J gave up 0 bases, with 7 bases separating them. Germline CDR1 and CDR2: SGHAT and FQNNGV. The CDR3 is CASSLRPLNTEAFF. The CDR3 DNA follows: TGTGCCAGCAGCTTACGTCCTTTGAACACTGAAGCTTTCTTT.

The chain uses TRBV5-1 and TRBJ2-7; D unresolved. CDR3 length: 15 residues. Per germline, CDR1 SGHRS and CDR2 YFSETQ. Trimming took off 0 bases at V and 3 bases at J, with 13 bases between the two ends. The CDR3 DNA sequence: TGCGCCAGCAGCTTGGGACACAGCCCGAGCTACGAGCAGTACTTC. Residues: CASSLGHSPSYEQYF.

CDR3: CASSPGLKTTDTQYF. CDR3 DNA sequence: TGTGCCAGCAGCCCAGGACTAAAAACGACAGATACGCAGTATTTT. This chain joins TRBV5-4 and TRBJ2-3; TRBD2 is a possible D gene (6 bases). This CDR3 contains 15 residues. Trimming removed 4 bases at V and 3 bases at J, with 15 bases between. CDR1 and CDR2 (germline): SGHNT, YYREEE (reference sequence).

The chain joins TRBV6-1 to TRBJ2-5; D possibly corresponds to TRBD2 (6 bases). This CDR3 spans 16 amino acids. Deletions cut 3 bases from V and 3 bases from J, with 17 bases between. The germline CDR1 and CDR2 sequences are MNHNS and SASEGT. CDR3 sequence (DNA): TGTGCCAGCAGTGAGACACCCCTAGCGAGTGAAGAGACCCAGTACTTC. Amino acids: CASSETPLASEETQYF.

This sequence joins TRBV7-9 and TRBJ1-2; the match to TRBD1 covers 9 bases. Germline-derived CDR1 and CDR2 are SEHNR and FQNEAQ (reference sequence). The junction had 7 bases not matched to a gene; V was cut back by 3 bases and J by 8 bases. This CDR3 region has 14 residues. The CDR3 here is CASSLLRDRDGYTF. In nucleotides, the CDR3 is TGTGCCAGCAGCTTGCTTAGGGACAGGGACGGCTACACCTTC.

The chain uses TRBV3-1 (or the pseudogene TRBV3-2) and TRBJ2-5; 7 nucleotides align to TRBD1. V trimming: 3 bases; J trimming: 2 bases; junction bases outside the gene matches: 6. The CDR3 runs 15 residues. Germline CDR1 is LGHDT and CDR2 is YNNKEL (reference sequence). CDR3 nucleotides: TGTGCCAGCAGCCACCGCTGGGACAGACAAGAGACCCAGTACTTC. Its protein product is CASSHRWDRQETQYF.

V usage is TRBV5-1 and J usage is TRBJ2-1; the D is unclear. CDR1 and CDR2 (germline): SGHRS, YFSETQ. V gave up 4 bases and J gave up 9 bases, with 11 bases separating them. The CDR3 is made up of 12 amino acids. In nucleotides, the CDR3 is TGCGCCAGCAGCCCGGGTGGAACTGAGCAGTTCTTC. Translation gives CASSPGGTEQFF.

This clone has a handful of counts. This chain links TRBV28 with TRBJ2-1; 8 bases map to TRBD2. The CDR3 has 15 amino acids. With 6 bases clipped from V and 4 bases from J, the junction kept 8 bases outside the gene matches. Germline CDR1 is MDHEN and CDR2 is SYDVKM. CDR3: CASSRTSGPYNEQFF. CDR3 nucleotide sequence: TGTGCCAGCAGCCGAACTAGCGGACCTTACAATGAGCAGTTCTTC.

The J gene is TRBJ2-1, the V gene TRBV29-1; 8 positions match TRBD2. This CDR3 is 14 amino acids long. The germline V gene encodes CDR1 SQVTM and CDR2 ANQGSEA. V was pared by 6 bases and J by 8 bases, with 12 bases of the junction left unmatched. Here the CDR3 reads CSVGLGSPQDEQFF. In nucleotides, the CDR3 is TGCAGCGTGGGACTAGGCTCCCCTCAGGATGAGCAGTTCTTC.

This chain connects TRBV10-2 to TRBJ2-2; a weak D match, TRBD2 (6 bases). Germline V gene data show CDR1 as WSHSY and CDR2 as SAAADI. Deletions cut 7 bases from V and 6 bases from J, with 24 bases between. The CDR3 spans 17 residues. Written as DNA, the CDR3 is TGCGCCAGCACTATCATCCCGGGACTCACGGCCCCCGGGGAGCTGTTTTTT. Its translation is CASTIIPGLTAPGELFF.

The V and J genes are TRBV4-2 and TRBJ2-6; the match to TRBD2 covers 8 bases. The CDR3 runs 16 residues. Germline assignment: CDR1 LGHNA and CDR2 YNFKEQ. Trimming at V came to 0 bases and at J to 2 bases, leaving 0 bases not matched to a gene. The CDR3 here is CASSQDGRAGANVLTF. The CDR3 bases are TGTGCCAGCAGCCAAGACGGGAGGGCTGGGGCCAACGTCCTGACTTTC.

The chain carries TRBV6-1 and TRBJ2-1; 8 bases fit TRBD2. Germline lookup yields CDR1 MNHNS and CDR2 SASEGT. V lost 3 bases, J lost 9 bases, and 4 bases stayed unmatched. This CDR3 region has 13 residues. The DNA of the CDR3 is TGTGCCAGCAGTGAGGGACTAGTGCTTGAGCAGTTCTTC. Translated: CASSEGLVLEQFF.